This TCR beta chain emerged from a study of blood T cells in healthy people across ages. Study information: The capture of about one barcoded beta molecule per two T cells was achieved by template switching.

This clonotype was observed a handful of times. V lost 3 bases and J 3 bases, leaving 12 bases between the germline ends. This CDR3 region has 13 residues. CDR1 and CDR2 from the germline V gene are SQVTM and ANQGSEA. Primers used in a second PCR of about 6 to 11 cycles were a sample-barcoded 5' primer and a J-beta primer mix. Every molecule of cDNA carried a tag from a template-switch adaptor with 12 random nucleotides. All samples yielded 2.5 million or more CDR3-containing paired-end reads. One entry per CDR3 protein results from TCRdb running MiXCR on the 5' RACE reads. This sample yields hundreds of thousands of distinct CDR3 sequences, of which 24% are seen a single time; roughly 10% belongs to the top ten. The data also belong to a second study, concerning T cells of mothers and their children. That report notes: Slightly higher but non-significant overlap marked related mother-child pairs versus unrelated pairs.

Sequenced material: blood. The gene calls are TRBV29-1 and TRBJ2-7; D possibly matches TRBD1 or TRBD2 (5 bases each). The source of this sequence is a boy aged 5-17 years in good health. The CDR3, as DNA: TGCAGCGTTGATCAGGGACCGAACTACGAGCAGTACTTC. Amino acid sequence: CSVDQGPNYEQYF.